This T cell receptor beta chain stems from a study of blood T cell repertoires in COVID-19. Study background: In each case, the material was cDNA or gDNA derived from T cells, B-cell-depleted T cells, or PBMCs.

In the original processing: Reference gene primer amplification yielded estimated nucleated cell counts. The data were produced by immunoSEQ multiplex PCR, yet TCRdb's version contains in-frame clones alone and is incomplete. V, J and clone size are those of that table, while D and trimming were read from the DNA. The table records 200,000 or so clones, 75% to 90% of them present only once. From germline, CDR1 is SEHNR and CDR2 FQNEAQ (reference sequence). CDR3 length equals 15 residues. V dropped 5 bases and J dropped 4 bases, with 15 bases sitting between them. Patients from Seattle were sampled longitudinally, starting during active infection.

The sequencing input was peripheral blood. The source is a man younger than 40 with COVID-19, enrolled during active disease. The chain has TRBV7-9 and TRBJ2-1, with D unresolved. CDR3 sequence: CASSPWVRGYNEQFF. DNA for the CDR3: TGTGCCAGCAGCCCCTGGGTCAGAGGATACAATGAGCAGTTCTTC.